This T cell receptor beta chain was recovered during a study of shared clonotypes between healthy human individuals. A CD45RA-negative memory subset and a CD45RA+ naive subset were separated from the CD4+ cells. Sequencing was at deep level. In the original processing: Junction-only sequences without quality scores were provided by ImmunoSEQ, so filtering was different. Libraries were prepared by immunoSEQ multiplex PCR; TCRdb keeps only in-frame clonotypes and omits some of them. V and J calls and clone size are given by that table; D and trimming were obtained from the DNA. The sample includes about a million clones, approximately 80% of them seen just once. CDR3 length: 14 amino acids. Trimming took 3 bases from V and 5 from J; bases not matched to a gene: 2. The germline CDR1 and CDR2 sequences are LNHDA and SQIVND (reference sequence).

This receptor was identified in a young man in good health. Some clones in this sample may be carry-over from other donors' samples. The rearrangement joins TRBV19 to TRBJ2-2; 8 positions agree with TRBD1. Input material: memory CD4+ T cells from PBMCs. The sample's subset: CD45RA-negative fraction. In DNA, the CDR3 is TGTGCCAGTAGTATGGACAGGGAAACCGGGGAGCTGTTTTTT. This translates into CASSMDRETGELFF. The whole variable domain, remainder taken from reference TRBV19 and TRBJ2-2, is DGGITQSPKYLFRKEGQNVTLSCEQNLNHDAMYWYRQDPGQGLRLIYYSQIVNDFQKGDIAEGYSVSREKKESFPLTVTSAQKNPTAFYLCASSMDRETGELFFGEGSRLTVL.